These T cell receptor beta chains were read from a single sample in a study of T cell repertoires in cytomegalovirus infection. MiXCR, run by TCRdb on the reads, gives a single entry per CDR3 protein. The sample yields roughly 200,000 distinct CDR3 sequences, roughly 17% seen once. Sequencing was done on a sample of CD8+ T cells from PBMCs. The source of these receptors is a human donor in good health (CMV status not recorded). Some clones in this sample may be carry-over from other donors' samples. Each CDR3 is given without its conserved first and last residue. A D gene is named only where the DNA matches it firmly.

- | TRBV7-6 | ASSLRAGDYSNQPQH
- | TRBV7-9 | ASSQLDNSYEQY
- | TRBV7-9 | ASSSSGDGTNYGYT
- | TRBV7-6 | ASSQAIQISGANVLT
- | TRBV6-6 | ASSSRGWDSNQPQH
- | TRBV6-2/TRBV6-3 | ASGVGGSYEQY
- | TRBV7-3 | ASSLTAAQAHEQY
- | TRBV27 | ASSRGYNEQF
- | TRBV7-2 | ASSLGQHYEQY
- | TRBV7-2 | ASSFKWSSSGNTIY
- | TRBV6-8 | ASSYLRGPGNEQF
TRBD1 | TRBV7-9 | ASSSGQGAMNEKLF
- | TRBV28 | ASSFSGRLGEAF
TRBD2 | TRBV20-1 | SARDFGGETQY
- | TRBV29-1 | SVLTYGYT
- | TRBV2 | ASSDETASEAF
- | TRBV7-2 | ASSPSRFDYEQY
- | TRBV10-3 | AISGANPSYEQY
- | TRBV4-2 | ASSQEVSQGYEQY
- | TRBV7-2 | ASSSHKIDLSGANYGYT
TRBD1 | TRBV9 | ASSATGGQQY
- | TRBV5-6 | ASSLPGTAALGYT
- | TRBV28 | ASTPGNLFNQPQH
TRBD1 | TRBV6-6 | ASSRLDRAVQPQH
- | TRBV20-1 | SARAIPMNTEAF
TRBD1 | TRBV12-3/TRBV12-4 | ASSLLSGGFSNQPQH
TRBD1 | TRBV7-2 | ASSRSETQGFSEKLF
TRBD1 | TRBV7-8 | ASSLEQGAPLNIGELF
- | TRBV20-1 | SARVEDFSTDTQY
- | TRBV11-2 | ASTQGTIGNTIY
TRBD2 | TRBV7-2 | ASSNGLAGRRGTGELF
TRBD1 | TRBV11-2 | ASSLTGGPYEQY
TRBD1 | TRBV4-2 | ASSQGGQGAYEQY
- | TRBV27 | ASWDYTGELF
- | TRBV7-2 | ASSLETPWGDQPQH
- | TRBV7-9 | ASSSHMGPYSNQPQH
- | TRBV2 | ASRAGNQPQH
- | TRBV12-5 | ASGFFSNYNQPQH
- | TRBV6-2/TRBV6-3 | PSSYPSESF
- | TRBV20-1 | SAGTQQAGDEQF
- | TRBV9 | ASSVIESGGEQY
TRBD2 | TRBV7-2 | ASSLLAASYNEQF
- | TRBV6-2/TRBV6-3 | DSSLDSYEQY
- | TRBV7-9 | ASSGSDKLNTEAF
TRBD1 | TRBV7-2 | ASSLGDRGQYQETQY
- | TRBV20-1 | SACSTENTEAF
TRBD2 | TRBV12-3/TRBV12-4 | ASRDSGGGNNEQF
- | TRBV7-2 | ASSAGGRPGENTIY